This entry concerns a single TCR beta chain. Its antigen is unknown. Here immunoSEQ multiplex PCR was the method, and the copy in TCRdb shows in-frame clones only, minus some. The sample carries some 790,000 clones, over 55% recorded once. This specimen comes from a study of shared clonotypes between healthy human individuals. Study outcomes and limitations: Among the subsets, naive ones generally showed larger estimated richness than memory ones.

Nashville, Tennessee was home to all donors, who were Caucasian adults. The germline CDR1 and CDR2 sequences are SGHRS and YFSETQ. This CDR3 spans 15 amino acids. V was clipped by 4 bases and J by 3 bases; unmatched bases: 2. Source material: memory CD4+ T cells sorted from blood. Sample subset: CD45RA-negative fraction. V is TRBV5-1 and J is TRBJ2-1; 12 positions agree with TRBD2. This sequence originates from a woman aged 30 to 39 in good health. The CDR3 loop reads CASSMGLAGYNEQFF. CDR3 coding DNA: TGCGCCAGCAGCATGGGACTAGCGGGCTACAATGAGCAGTTCTTC.